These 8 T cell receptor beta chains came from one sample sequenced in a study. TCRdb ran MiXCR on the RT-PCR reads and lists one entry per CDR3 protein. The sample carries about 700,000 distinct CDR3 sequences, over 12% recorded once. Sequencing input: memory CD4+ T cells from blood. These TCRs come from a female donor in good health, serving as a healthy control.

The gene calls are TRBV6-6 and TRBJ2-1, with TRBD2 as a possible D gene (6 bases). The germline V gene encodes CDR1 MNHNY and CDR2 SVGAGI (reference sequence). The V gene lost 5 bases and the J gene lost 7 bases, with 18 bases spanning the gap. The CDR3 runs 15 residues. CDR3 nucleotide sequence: TGTGCCAGCAGTGGCGCGGGACTTCCGGGGAATGAGCAGTTCTTC. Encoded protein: CASSGAGLPGNEQFF.

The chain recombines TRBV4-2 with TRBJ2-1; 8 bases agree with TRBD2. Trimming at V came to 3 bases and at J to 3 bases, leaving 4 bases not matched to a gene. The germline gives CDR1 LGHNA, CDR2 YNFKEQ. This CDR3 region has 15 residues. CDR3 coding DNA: TGTGCCAGCAGCCAGGCCACTAGCGGCTACAATGAGCAGTTCTTC. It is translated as CASSQATSGYNEQFF.

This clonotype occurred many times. The CDR3 DNA is TGTGCCAGCAGTTACACAGGACAGGGGAACAATGAGCAGTTCTTC. This encodes CASSYTGQGNNEQFF. The V gene is TRBV6-5, the J gene TRBJ2-1; 9 bases map to TRBD1. The ends lost 2 bases at V and 5 bases at J; junction bases unmatched: 4. Germline V gene data show CDR1 as MNHEY and CDR2 as SVGAGI. This CDR3 spans 15 amino acids.

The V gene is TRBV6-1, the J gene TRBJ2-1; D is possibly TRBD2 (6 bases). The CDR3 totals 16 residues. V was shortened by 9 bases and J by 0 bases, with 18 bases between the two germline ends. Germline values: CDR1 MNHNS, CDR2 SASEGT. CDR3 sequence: CASFSTGAGSYNEQFF. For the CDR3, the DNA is TGTGCCAGTTTTTCTACGGGAGCCGGCTCCTACAATGAGCAGTTCTTC.

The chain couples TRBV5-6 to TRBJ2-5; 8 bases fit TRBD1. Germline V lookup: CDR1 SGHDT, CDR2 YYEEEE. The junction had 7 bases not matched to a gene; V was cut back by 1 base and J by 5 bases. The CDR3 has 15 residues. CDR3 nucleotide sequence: TGTGCCAGCAGCTTGTCTGGCAGGGGGCACGAGACCCAGTACTTC. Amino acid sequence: CASSLSGRGHETQYF.

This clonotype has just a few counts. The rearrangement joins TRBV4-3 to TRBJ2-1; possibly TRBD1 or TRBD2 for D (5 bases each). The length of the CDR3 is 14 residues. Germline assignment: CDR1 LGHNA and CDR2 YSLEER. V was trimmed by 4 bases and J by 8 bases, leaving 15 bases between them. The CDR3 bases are TGCGCCAGCAGCCCGACCCTCAGGGACGATGAGCAGTTCTTC. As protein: CASSPTLRDDEQFF.

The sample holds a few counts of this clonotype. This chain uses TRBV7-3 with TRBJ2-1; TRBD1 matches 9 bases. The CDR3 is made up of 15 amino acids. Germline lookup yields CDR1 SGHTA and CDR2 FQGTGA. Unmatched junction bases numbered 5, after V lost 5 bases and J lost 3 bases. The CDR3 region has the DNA TGTGCCAGCAGCGCACAGGGGGCGTTCTACAATGAGCAGTTCTTC. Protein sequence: CASSAQGAFYNEQFF.

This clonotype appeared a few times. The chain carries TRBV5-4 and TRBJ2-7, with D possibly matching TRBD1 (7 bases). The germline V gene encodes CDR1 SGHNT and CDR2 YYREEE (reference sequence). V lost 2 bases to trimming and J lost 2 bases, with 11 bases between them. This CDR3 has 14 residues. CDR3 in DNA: TGTGCCAGCAGCTTCGGGGGACAGACCTACGAGCAGTACTTC. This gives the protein CASSFGGQTYEQYF.